This T cell receptor (beta chain) was recovered during a study of T cells in Graves' hyperthyroidism and ophthalmopathy. Findings and limits, study-wide: Onset of ophthalmopathy came a median approximately 6.5 months after the model predicted it.

CDR1 and CDR2 (germline): SNHLY, FYNNEI. The CDR3 length is 12 residues. V dropped 8 bases and J dropped 4 bases, with 12 bases sitting between them. In its sample, this clonotype was seen many times. Its antigen is not identified. RNA transcripts were the template for amplifying TCR beta CDR3 regions. The HTBI set primed first-round TCR CDR3 RT-PCR. One entry per CDR3 protein, called by TCRdb with MiXCR from the multiplex PCR reads. The data show a few hundred thousand distinct CDR3 sequences, 46% seen once. The rearrangement links TRBV2 to TRBJ2-7, with D possibly being TRBD1 or TRBD2 (7 bases each). This sequence originates from a woman aged 18-29 years with Graves' hyperthyroidism. The specimen was peripheral blood or thyroid tissue (not recorded which). CDR3 sequence (DNA): TGTGCCAGCTTCCAGGGGGGGTACGAGCAGTACTTC. Residues: CASFQGGYEQYF.